A selection of T cell receptor beta chains follows, all from one sample in a study of cytomegalovirus exposure and HLA in healthy donors. Repertoires were generated with immunoSEQ multiplex PCR, while TCRdb's copy carries only in-frame clones and drops some. The data show about 200,000 clones, approximately 79% seen once. Sequencing was performed on PBMCs. These receptors all come from a man aged 50-60 years in good health and CMV-seronegative. The CDR3 runs from the conserved cysteine through the conserved F or W. The D gene is left open where the match is weak. The size field is filled for only some rows; it gives once, few, many or a size class.

TRBV6-5	once	TRBD1	TRBJ2-7	CASSYSSATGNHEQYF	TGTGCCAGCAGTTACTCGTCCGCGACAGGGAACCACGAGCAGTACTTC
TRBV5-1	few	NA	TRBJ2-2	CASSPPTAGGELFF	TGCGCCAGCAGCCCTCCCACCGCCGGCGGGGAGCTGTTTTTT
TRBV18	NA	NA	TRBJ2-7	CASSVETGLEQYF	TGTGCCAGCTCGGTGGAAACAGGGCTCGAGCAGTACTTC
TRBV5-4	NA	NA	TRBJ1-1	CASSSSLQGNTEAFF	TGTGCCAGCAGCTCCTCCCTACAGGGGAACACTGAAGCTTTCTTT
TRBV6-6	NA	TRBD2	TRBJ2-5	CASSLAVGGETQYF	TGTGCCAGCAGTTTAGCGGTCGGGGGGGAGACCCAGTACTTC
TRBV7-2	NA	TRBD1	TRBJ1-4	CASSAGQANEKLFF	TGTGCCAGCAGCGCGGGACAGGCGAATGAAAAACTGTTTTTT
TRBV28	few	TRBD2	TRBJ2-1	CASYSGRGNEQFF	TGTGCCAGTTATAGCGGGAGAGGGAATGAGCAGTTCTTC
TRBV5-1	NA	TRBD2	TRBJ2-3	CASSLEGRATDTQYF	TGCGCCAGCAGCTTGGAAGGGAGGGCCACAGATACGCAGTATTTT
TRBV4-1	NA	NA	TRBJ1-3	CASSQNFGNTIYF	TGCGCCAGCAGCCAAAACTTCGGAAACACCATATATTTT
TRBV7-9	NA	TRBD2	TRBJ2-5	CASSPGTSRYQETQYF	TGTGCCAGCAGCCCAGGGACTAGCAGATACCAAGAGACCCAGTACTTC
TRBV9	NA	TRBD2	TRBJ2-2	CASSPRLAAGELFF	TGTGCCAGCAGCCCTCGACTAGCGGCGGGGGAGCTGTTTTTT
TRBV19	few	NA	TRBJ2-7	CASSPWDGQYEQYF	TGTGCCAGTAGTCCATGGGACGGACAGTACGAGCAGTACTTC
TRBV11-3	NA	TRBD2	TRBJ2-1	CASSSGLAGHSYNEQFF	TGTGCCAGCAGCTCTGGACTAGCGGGTCACTCCTACAATGAGCAGTTCTTC
TRBV6-5	NA	TRBD2	TRBJ2-3	CASSYAGLAGADTQYF	TGTGCCAGCAGTTACGCGGGACTAGCGGGAGCAGATACGCAGTATTTT
TRBV30	NA	TRBD2	TRBJ2-1	CAWGGEGAYNEQFF	TGTGCCTGGGGTGGGGAGGGAGCATACAATGAGCAGTTCTTC
TRBV9	NA	TRBD2	TRBJ2-5	CASSVATPGLAGVKGETQHF	TGTGCCAGCAGCGTAGCGACACCGGGACTAGCGGGAGTTAAGGGAGAGACCCAGCACTTC
TRBV19	NA	TRBD2	TRBJ2-7	CASRNIAGGSDEQYF	TGTGCCAGTAGGAACATAGCGGGAGGCTCGGACGAGCAGTACTTC
TRBV5-1	few	TRBD2	TRBJ2-7	CASSLWGLAAPNSYEQYF	TGCGCCAGCAGCTTGTGGGGACTAGCGGCCCCGAACTCCTACGAGCAGTACTTC
TRBV5-1	NA	TRBD2	TRBJ2-3	CASSRGNSGSALRRTDTQYF	TGCGCCAGCAGCCGAGGGAATAGCGGGAGCGCTTTGAGGCGGACAGATACGCAGTATTTT
TRBV6-1	NA	TRBD1	TRBJ2-7	CASRYTGGGYEQYF	TGTGCCAGCAGATATACAGGGGGCGGGTACGAGCAGTACTTC
TRBV19	NA	TRBD1	TRBJ2-2	CASSLGQGANTGELFF	TGTGCCAGTAGTCTAGGACAGGGGGCAAACACCGGGGAGCTGTTTTTT
TRBV19	NA	NA	TRBJ1-5	CAIPDPPQGSNQPQHF	TGTGCCATCCCAGACCCACCCCAGGGGAGCAATCAGCCCCAGCATTTT
TRBV2	NA	NA	TRBJ2-1	CAVTTSHYNEQFF	TGTGCCGTAACTACCTCCCACTACAATGAGCAGTTCTTC
TRBV5-1	NA	NA	TRBJ2-2	CASSLNASTGELFF	TGCGCCAGCAGCTTGAACGCGAGCACCGGGGAGCTGTTTTTT
TRBV30	once	TRBD1	TRBJ1-3	CARGTVSNTIYF	TGTGCTCGGGGGACAGTATCGAACACCATATATTTT
TRBV6-5	once	NA	TRBJ2-1	CASSYLGSSYNEQFF	TGTGCCAGCAGTTATCTAGGTAGCTCCTACAATGAGCAGTTCTTC
TRBV9	NA	NA	TRBJ2-7	CASSVGGQSYEQYF	TGTGCCAGCAGCGTAGGCGGACAATCCTACGAGCAGTACTTC
TRBV9	once	TRBD2	TRBJ2-7	CASSPSSGSSYEQYF	TGTGCCAGCAGCCCCTCTAGCGGGAGCTCCTACGAGCAGTACTTC
TRBV27	NA	TRBD2	TRBJ2-1	CASSSRLAGSSYNEQFF	TGTGCCAGCAGTTCTAGACTAGCGGGAAGCTCCTACAATGAGCAGTTCTTC
TRBV30	NA	TRBD2	TRBJ2-5	CAWSVMVAGTKETQYF	TGTGCCTGGAGTGTAATGGTAGCGGGAACCAAAGAGACCCAGTACTTC
TRBV9	few	TRBD1	TRBJ2-3	CASSAEGQGGTDTQYF	TGTGCCAGCAGCGCAGAGGGACAGGGAGGAACAGATACGCAGTATTTT
TRBV15	NA	NA	TRBJ1-2	CATSKDIANYGYTF	TGTGCCACCAGCAAAGACATAGCTAACTATGGCTACACCTTC
TRBV19	NA	TRBD1	TRBJ2-1	CASTTGQATNEQFF	TGTGCCAGTACCACAGGACAGGCCACGAATGAGCAGTTCTTC
TRBV15	NA	NA	TRBJ1-5	CATSRANQPQHF	TGTGCCACCAGCAGGGCCAATCAGCCCCAGCATTTT
TRBV5-6	NA	NA	TRBJ2-7	CASSLGAKRPEGEQYF	TGTGCCAGCAGCTTGGGGGCCAAGCGGCCAGAGGGCGAGCAGTACTTC
TRBV28	NA	TRBD1	TRBJ1-6	CAKPNQERQGINSPLHF	TGTGCCAAACCAAACCAAGAGAGACAGGGGATTAATTCACCCCTCCACTTT
TRBV10-3	NA	NA	TRBJ2-2	CAISESRLANTGELFF	TGTGCCATCAGTGAGTCTAGACTAGCGAACACCGGGGAGCTGTTTTTT
TRBV11-2	few	TRBD1	TRBJ2-2	CASSSSGTGSGELFF	TGTGCCAGCAGCTCTTCCGGGACAGGGAGCGGGGAGCTGTTTTTT
TRBV30	NA	TRBD1	TRBJ1-6	CAGAGGYNSPLHF	TGTGCCGGTGCAGGGGGCTATAATTCACCCCTCCACTTT
TRBV2	few	NA	TRBJ1-4	CASSEGWAGTNEKLFF	TGTGCCAGCAGTGAAGGGTGGGCAGGAACTAATGAAAAACTGTTTTTT
TRBV4-1	NA	NA	TRBJ1-2	CASSQDRVYGYTF	TGCGCCAGCAGCCAAGATCGAGTCTATGGCTACACCTTC
TRBV19	NA	TRBD1	TRBJ2-5	CASSIRRGFQETQYF	TGTGCCAGTAGTATACGCAGGGGGTTTCAAGAGACCCAGTACTTC
TRBV18	NA	NA	TRBJ2-7	CASSPPTTTVYEQYF	TGTGCCAGCTCACCGCCCACTACGACCGTCTACGAGCAGTACTTC
TRBV29-1	NA	TRBD2	TRBJ2-3	CSAQDPPGTSGKREADTQYF	TGCAGCGCCCAGGACCCCCCCGGGACTAGCGGGAAACGAGAGGCAGATACGCAGTATTTT